This T cell receptor beta chain was sequenced in a study of post-analysis software for immune sequencing data. Overall study: In terms of disease course, relapsing-remitting, secondary progressive and progressive-relapsing multiple sclerosis were included. Overall study findings and caveats: Versus controls, multiple sclerosis patients showed significantly lower diversity (normalized Chao1). Among about 5 TRBV segments more frequent in patients than controls were TRBV5-6, TRBV5-1 and TRBV20-1.

Concerning this clonotype: As yet, its antigen is unknown.

The CDR3 is 13 amino acids. V was clipped by 5 bases and J by 8 bases, with 15 bases between them. Per germline, CDR1 SGHVS and CDR2 FNYEAQ. cDNA libraries of TCR beta carried unique molecular identifiers. TCRdb re-derived calls from the PCR reads in MiXCR, one entry per CDR3 protein. This table has around 250,000 distinct CDR3 sequences, 30% to 45% appearing once. Sequencing used blood. This chain uses TRBV7-6 with TRBJ1-1, with D maybe TRBD1 (5 bases). The receptor comes from a girl aged 10 to 17 with multiple sclerosis. In DNA form, the CDR3 reads TGTGCCAGCAGCGTCAGGGTTCTGAGCGAAGCTTTCTTT. Amino acids: CASSVRVLSEAFF.